The 10 T cell receptor beta chains below come from one sample, sequenced in a study of CD8+CD57+ T cells in acquired aplastic anemia. The sequenced patients had an expansion of CD8+CD57+ cells seen by flow cytometry. Template material for TCR beta VDJ and CDR3 profiling consisted of genomic DNA. TCRdb redid the calling of the reads with MiXCR, one entry per CDR3 protein. Counted here are roughly 240,000 distinct CDR3 sequences, 45% to 50% occurring once; the ten biggest clones make up 6.5% to 8%. The sample consisted of sorted CD4+, CD8+, or CD8+CD57+ T cells (not recorded which) from PBMCs. The receptors were gathered from a human donor with aplastic anemia.

As concerns this clonotype: Possible read error: a much larger clone is one base away. The chain joins TRBV2 to TRBJ2-7; 10 bases are shared with TRBD2. Germline-derived CDR1 and CDR2 are SNHLY and FYNNEI. V dropped 4 bases and J dropped 6; count of bases not matched to a gene: 6. The CDR3 is 14 residues long. CDR3 DNA: TGTGCCAGCAGTGCCGGGACTAGCGCTTGCGAGCAGTACTTC. Translation: CASSAGTSACEQYF.

In the case of this clonotype: Just one base apart from a much larger clone, this may be a read error. The CDR3 reads CASSQREQDTEAFF. The CDR3 nucleotides are TGCGCCAGCAGCCAAAGAGAACAGGACACTGAAGCTTTCTTT. The rearrangement links TRBV5-1 to TRBJ1-1; tentative D call: TRBD1 (5 bases). CDR1 is SGHRS, CDR2 YFSETQ, per germline. V gave up 4 bases and J gave up 3 bases, with 13 bases separating them. The CDR3 loop spans 14 amino acids.

This clonotype was counted a few times. The chain joins TRBV5-1 to TRBJ2-2; TRBD1 is a possible D gene (7 bases). The germline gives CDR1 SGHRS, CDR2 YFSETQ. Trimming removed 1 base from V and 6 bases from J, with 13 bases in between. The length of the CDR3 is 15 residues. The CDR3 protein is CASSLPGGGSGELFF. Written as DNA, the CDR3 is TGCGCCAGCAGCTTGCCAGGGGGAGGCTCCGGGGAGCTGTTTTTT. Supplemented by reference TRBV5-1 and TRBJ2-2, the full variable domain reads KAGVTQTPRYLIKTRGQQVTLSCSPISGHRSVSWYQQTPGQGLQFLFEYFSETQRNKGNFPGRFSGRQFSNSRSEMNVSTLELGDSALYLCASSLPGGGSGELFFGEGSRLTVL.

The chain is built from TRBV27 and TRBJ2-1, with TRBD2 identical over 8 bases. Trimming at V came to 3 bases and at J to 0 bases, leaving 4 bases not matched to a gene. Germline CDR1 is MNHEY and CDR2 is SMNVEV (reference sequence). This CDR3 comprises 16 residues. The DNA for the CDR3 is TGTGCCAGCAGTTTCTTGCGGGGGGCCTCCTACAATGAGCAGTTCTTC. Translating it yields CASSFLRGASYNEQFF.

The chain uses TRBV4-2 and TRBJ1-6; tentatively, D is TRBD1 (6 bases). The CDR3 is made up of 15 amino acids. Germline CDR1 is LGHNA and CDR2 is YNFKEQ. Trimming took off 0 bases at V and 6 bases at J, with 9 bases between the two ends. The CDR3: CASSQEGAGNSPLHF. DNA for the CDR3: TGTGCCAGCAGCCAAGAGGGGGCAGGTAATTCACCCCTCCACTTT.

DNA of the CDR3: TGCAGCGTCGGACAGGGGGCCGGCAATGAGCAGTTCTTC. It is translated as CSVGQGAGNEQFF. The V gene is TRBV29-1, the J gene TRBJ2-1; 11 positions match TRBD1. The CDR3 consists of 13 residues. Germline V gene data show CDR1 as SQVTM and CDR2 as ANQGSEA. With 6 bases clipped from V and 6 bases from J, the junction kept 4 bases outside the gene matches.

Turning to this clonotype: This clone may be a read error of a much larger clone one base away. V gene TRBV4-3 combines with J gene TRBJ1-1, with TRBD1 as a possible D gene (5 bases). The CDR3 is 16 residues long. In germline, CDR1 is LGHNA, CDR2 YSLEER. The CDR3 DNA reads TGCGCCAGCGGCCAATCCTCGCGAGCAGGGATGGCTGAAGCTTTCTTT. This translates into CASGQSSRAGMAEAFF.

Many counts were recorded for this clonotype. This chain links TRBV7-9 with TRBJ2-1; D gene unclear. CDR1 and CDR2 (germline): SEHNR, FQNEAQ (reference sequence). This CDR3 has 16 amino acids. Trimming shortened V by 1 base and J by 0 bases, and 10 bases separated the two germline ends. DNA for the CDR3: TGTGCCAGCAGCTTAGATCGGTCCGGCTCCTACAATGAGCAGTTCTTC. Translation: CASSLDRSGSYNEQFF.

Comment on this clonotype: Being one base from a much bigger clone, this may be a read error. Because it lacks the conserved phenylalanine or tryptophan at the end, this CDR3 is likely a read error. The J gene is TRBJ1-4, the V gene TRBV13; 11 bases match TRBD1. Germline loops: CDR1 PRHDT, CDR2 FYEKMQ (reference sequence). Losses at the gene ends were 5 bases for V and 8 bases for J; bases not matched to a gene: 7. The CDR3 extends over 15 amino acids. The CDR3 DNA follows: TGTGCCAGCAGCCTTGGGGACAGGGGGAGAGAAAAACTGTTTTTA. It encodes CASSLGDRGREKLFL.

This clonotype was seen repeatedly, ten times or more. The V and J genes are TRBV14 and TRBJ1-1, with D possibly matching TRBD1 (6 bases). V was pared by 4 bases and J by 4 bases, with 10 bases between. Germline V lookup: CDR1 SGHDN, CDR2 FVKESK. There are 13 residues in the CDR3. The CDR3 bases are TGTGCCAGCAGCCCGTGGGGGGCCACTGAAGCTTTCTTT. Amino acid sequence: CASSPWGATEAFF.